The T cell receptor beta chain under discussion was sequenced for a study of metastatic and nonmetastatic thyroid tumors. None of the patients had undergone any treatment ahead of thyroid surgery. This clone was counted at least ten times. Germline CDR1 MDHEN, CDR2 SYDVKM. Trimming stripped 6 bases from V and 4 bases from J, with 19 bases between. The CDR3 spans 16 residues. TCRdb ran MiXCR on the PCR reads. Here the sample spans some 93,000 clones, about 13% being singletons. The chain carries TRBV28 and TRBJ1-5; maybe TRBD1 (5 bases). The sequence was obtained from a female donor with papillary thyroid cancer or a benign thyroid nodule (not recorded which). Some clones in this sample may be carry-over from other donors' samples. Sequencing was done on a sample of blood. In DNA, the CDR3 is TGTGCCAGCAGCTTAAGCAAGGGACGGAAGAATCAGCCCCAGCATTTT. This codes for CASSLSKGRKNQPQHF.